The T cell receptor beta chain described here comes from a study of blood T cells in healthy people across ages. For the second PCR, which ran for roughly 6 to 12 cycles, a sample-barcoded 5' primer and a J-beta primer mix were used. Via MiXCR, TCRdb re-called the 5' RACE reads, giving one row per CDR3 protein. The table records 700,000 or so distinct CDR3 sequences, around 38% of them present only once. This clonotype was seen a few times. The antigen is undetermined. Whole-study results and caveats: Diversity of TCR beta per million T cells declined in a roughly linear way with age. Any changes in expanded clonotypes were possibly confounded, as donor CMV status remained unknown. Reliance upon unsorted PBMCs precluded definitive naive versus antigen-experienced comparison.

Healthy Russian Caucasian donors spanned ages about 6 to 100 years. The CDR3 is 15 amino acids. V was clipped by 6 bases and J by 3 bases, with 14 bases between them. Per the germline V gene, CDR1 is MNHEY and CDR2 is SVGEGT. The sequenced sample was blood. The rearrangement uses TRBV6-2 or TRBV6-3 and TRBJ2-2, with D perhaps assigned TRBD1 or TRBD2 (5 bases each). This TCR derives from a man older than 75 in good health. Written as DNA, the CDR3 is TGTGCCAGCAGCCTGGGACCAGCGGACACCGGGGAGCTGTTTTTT. This encodes CASSLGPADTGELFF.